Presented here are 10 T cell receptor beta chains from one specimen sequenced in a study of cytomegalovirus exposure and HLA in healthy donors. Use of 60 Vbeta and 13 Jbeta primers characterized the PCR. The protocol was immunoSEQ multiplex PCR, while the TCRdb copy is restricted to in-frame clones and leaves out a portion. This sample contains approximately 150,000 clones. The sample comprised PBMCs. Receptor source: a male donor in good health and CMV-seronegative.

This chain links TRBV19 with TRBJ1-1, with D tentatively TRBD1 (5 bases). Germline V gene data show CDR1 as LNHDA and CDR2 as SQIVND (reference sequence). This CDR3 region has 16 residues. The ends were cut back, 6 bases at V and 3 bases at J, with 20 bases in the middle. The CDR3 is CASSHLRGVRDTEAFF. The CDR3 nucleotides read TGTGCCAGTAGCCACCTCCGGGGGGTTAGGGACACTGAAGCTTTCTTT.

The chain recombines TRBV7-9 with TRBJ1-6; D is perhaps TRBD1 (6 bases). V was clipped by 5 bases and J by 8 bases, with 22 bases between them. The CDR3 is 17 residues long. Looked up from germline, CDR1 is SEHNR and CDR2 is FQNEAQ (reference sequence). CDR3 bases: TGTGCCAGCAGCCCCCGGGACAACCCAAGGGGTGATTCACCCCTCCACTTT. This codes for CASSPRDNPRGDSPLHF.

The chain uses TRBV9 and TRBJ1-2; D not certain. Trimming cost V 4 bases and J 4 bases, with 17 bases left between them. CDR3 length: 15 residues. Germline loops: CDR1 SGDLS, CDR2 YYNGEE. CDR3 sequence: CASSSLEAITYGYTF. CDR3 nucleotides: TGTGCCAGCAGCTCCCTTGAGGCGATCACCTATGGCTACACCTTC.

As for this clone: The sample has other DNA sequences that encode this CDR3 too. The CDR3 spells CASSLGLAGYNEQFF. The CDR3 DNA is TGCGCCAGCAGCCTGGGACTAGCGGGCTACAATGAGCAGTTCTTC. The V and J genes are TRBV5-1 and TRBJ2-1, with 12 bases aligning to TRBD2. J lost 3 bases, V lost 4 bases, and 2 bases had no gene match. There are 15 residues in the CDR3. Germline V gene lookup returns CDR1 SGHRS and CDR2 YFSETQ. Using reference TRBV5-1 and TRBJ2-1 for the parts outside the CDR3, the full variable domain is KAGVTQTPRYLIKTRGQQVTLSCSPISGHRSVSWYQQTPGQGLQFLFEYFSETQRNKGNFPGRFSGRQFSNSRSEMNVSTLELGDSALYLCASSLGLAGYNEQFFGPGTRLTVL.

V and J are TRBV7-2 and TRBJ2-7, with TRBD1 matching over 9 bases. Looked up from germline, CDR1 is SGHTA and CDR2 is FQGNSA. V was pared by 5 bases and J by 5 bases, with 10 bases of the junction left unmatched. CDR3 size: 15 residues. The DNA for the CDR3 is TGTGCCAGCAGCCCGGACAGGGGCCGCTTCGACGAGCAGTACTTC. Amino acids: CASSPDRGRFDEQYF.

The chain links TRBV28 to TRBJ1-5; 7 bases fit TRBD1. Germline trimming cut 7 bases from V and 5 bases from J; bases unmatched to any gene: 5. The V gene's germline CDR1 is MDHEN and CDR2 SYDVKM. CDR3 length equals 13 residues. CDR3 DNA: TGTGCCAGCACGGACAGGCGATATCAGCCCCAGCATTTT. Translated, it gives CASTDRRYQPQHF.

The chain is built from TRBV4-3 and TRBJ1-6, with D unresolved. The CDR3 runs 15 residues. CDR1 is LGHNA and CDR2 is YSLEER in the germline V gene. V lost 3 bases to trimming and J lost 7 bases, with 13 bases between them. The CDR3 loop is CASSQASPRNSPLHF. CDR3 bases: TGCGCCAGCAGCCAGGCGTCGCCTAGAAATTCACCCCTCCACTTT.

The J gene is TRBJ1-6, the V gene TRBV30; perhaps TRBD1 as D (6 bases). Germline CDR1 is GTSNPN and CDR2 is SVGIG (reference sequence). CDR3 length equals 17 residues. V was shortened by 2 bases and J by 7 bases, with 21 bases between the two germline ends. CDR3 sequence: CAWSRFSTGKMNSPLHF. The DNA for the CDR3 is TGTGCCTGGAGTCGGTTCTCTACAGGGAAGATGAATTCACCCCTCCACTTT.

The gene calls are TRBV27 and TRBJ1-5; D unresolved. CDR3 length: 14 residues. Trimming took off 8 bases at V and 0 bases at J, with 11 bases between the two ends. CDR1 is MNHEY, CDR2 SMNVEV, per germline (reference sequence). The CDR3 DNA is TGTGCCAGCCGCGGGGTAAATAGCAATCAGCCCCAGCATTTT. Its translation: CASRGVNSNQPQHF.

The chain recombines TRBV6-1 with TRBJ1-2; 7 bases map to TRBD1. The CDR3 is 15 amino acids. V lost 4 bases to trimming and J lost 7 bases; unmatched junction nucleotides: 12. Germline loops: CDR1 MNHNS, CDR2 SASEGT. CDR3 protein: CASSGRRQGLAGYTF. CDR3 coding DNA: TGTGCCAGCAGTGGCCGTAGACAGGGACTAGCTGGCTACACCTTC.